This T cell receptor (beta chain) comes out of a study of shared clonotypes between healthy human individuals. Libraries were prepared by immunoSEQ multiplex PCR; TCRdb keeps only in-frame clonotypes and omits some of them. The data hold approximately 620,000 clones, with more than 95% observed a single time. Adult donors, all healthy and HIV-negative, had no recent acute infections or vaccinations. V dropped 2 bases and J dropped 1 base, with 8 bases sitting between them. The CDR3 runs 14 residues. The germline CDR1 and CDR2 sequences are MDHEN and SYDVKM. V and J are TRBV28 and TRBJ1-1, with D hard to call. The source of this sequence is a woman in her 30s in good health. The sequencing sample was made of naive CD4+ T cells sorted from blood. Subset reported: CD45RA+ positively selected. The CDR3 reads CASSLLPKNTEAFF. The CDR3 nucleotides are TGTGCCAGCAGTTTACTTCCCAAGAACACTGAAGCTTTCTTT. Combining the CDR3 with reference TRBV28 and TRBJ1-1 gives the whole variable domain DVKVTQSSRYLVKRTGEKVFLECVQDMDHENMFWYRQDPGLGLRLIYFSYDVKMKEKGDIPEGYSVSREKKERFSLILESASTNQTSMYLCASSLLPKNTEAFFGQGTRLTVV.